The entry below gives a single T cell receptor (beta chain) sequence along with its context. This receptor's antigen is unknown. No quality values exist for individual bases; no much larger clone is one base distant. Each collaborating institution followed its own protocols to collect whole blood in K2EDTA tubes. For TCRbeta analysis, collaborators shipped samples in one of three forms: frozen whole blood, isolated PBMCs, or DNA extracted from either of those sample types. This sample stems from a study of blood T cell repertoires in COVID-19 (TCRdb year 2020). With regard to the full study: The collaborator samples originated in the United States, Italy and Spain and spanned the acute and convalescent phases of COVID-19. The material from the prospective study consisted of cDNA or gDNA derived from T cells, B-cell-depleted T cells, or PBMCs. Subjects who had been exposed to COVID-19, were actively infected with it, or had recovered from it provided the deeply sampled blood TCRbeta repertoires that made up the dataset. A freely available public database, intended as a resource for researchers studying the immune response to SARS-CoV-2, is where the repertoires were released. The samples were drawn from two sources: the first 160 participants of the ongoing ImmuneRACE study, and 1,000 to 1,500 subjects contributed by 6 global collaborators. Sample metadata almost always included a de-identified subject ID, COVID-19 status, age in years and sex. Where HLA class I and class II types were available, the types were taken from metadata supplied by the sample provider, not from assay-based typing. General conclusions and limits of the study: How much clinical and demographic metadata was included differed by source and by participant, and the metadata was provided uncurated.

TCRbeta CDR3 regions were amplified from genomic DNA using the immunoSEQ Assay, a bias-controlled multiplex PCR. Processing in the source paper ran as follows. Nucleated cell counts per sample were estimated from amplification of reference gene primers within the assay. Sequence reads were collapsed and filtered to measure the absolute abundance of every unique TCRbeta CDR3 rearrangement. For each sample, productive Simpson clonality was calculated as the square root of Simpson's diversity index over productive rearrangements. TCRdb took over this immuneACCESS table, retaining in-frame rearrangements with V and J assigned. Such tables are incomplete; in checked studies, under half of the missing clones stem from an unresolved V gene, and the remainder is unexplained. The DNA was the basis for D and trimming; V, J and clone size are from that table. For this sample the table gives some 210,000 clones, of which roughly four fifths were detected only once. The ten top clones hold 4.5% to 5.5% of the sample.

V was cut back by 6 bases and J by 4 bases, leaving a gap of 12 bases between them. The CDR3 contains 14 residues, cysteine and phenylalanine counted. CDR3 DNA is the only sequence kept; it has 42 bases, read in frame from the first base. The germline V gene (reference sequence) supplies CDR1 MNHEY and CDR2 SMNVEV. The specimen was peripheral blood. The source of this sequence is a woman in her 70s with active or convalescent COVID-19. The rearrangement joined TRBV27 to TRBJ1-4; TRBD1 is possibly the D segment (5 matching bases). The DNA is as follows: TGTGCCAGCAGCAACGGGGGGAATAATGAAAAACTGTTTTTT. It translates as CASSNGGNNEKLFF.